A single sample is the source of the 7 T cell receptor beta chains below, sequenced in a study of T cells after yellow fever vaccination. TCRdb called the 5' RACE reads again in MiXCR, with one record for every CDR3 protein. The table shows about 340,000 distinct CDR3 sequences, with about an eighth occurring only once. The sequencing here drew on CD4+ T cells sorted from PBMCs, taken 15 days after the yellow fever booster vaccination. The receptor source for this set is a man between 18 and 29 years old who received the YFV17D yellow fever vaccine.

This clonotype has only a few counts. The rearrangement joins TRBV7-2 to TRBJ1-3; D might be TRBD1 (5 bases). The CDR3 contains 16 residues. Germline lookup yields CDR1 SGHTA and CDR2 FQGNSA. The germline V and J ends were trimmed by 1 base and 4 bases, with 14 bases remaining between them. In DNA, the CDR3 is TGTGCCAGCAGCTTAGGCATGTGGGGCGGCGGAAACACCATATATTTT. Translation: CASSLGMWGGGNTIYF.

This clonotype was counted only a few times. This rearrangement joins TRBV4-3 to TRBJ2-5; 12 nucleotides align to TRBD2. The CDR3 loop spans 18 amino acids. Looked up from germline, CDR1 is LGHNA and CDR2 is YSLEER. The V and J ends lost 1 base and 2 bases, in that order; junction bases with no gene match: 8. CDR3 DNA: TGCGCCAGCAGCCAAGGGGCCGGACTAGCGGGGAGACAAGAGACCCAGTACTTC. It specifies CASSQGAGLAGRQETQYF.

V usage is TRBV13 and J usage is TRBJ2-7; D is uncertain. From germline, CDR1 is PRHDT and CDR2 FYEKMQ (reference sequence). This CDR3 has 11 amino acids. Trimming shortened V by 3 bases and J by 6 bases, and 6 bases separated the two germline ends. The CDR3 bases are TGTGCCAGCAGCTTGATCGGCGAGCAGTACTTC. Translation gives CASSLIGEQYF.

This clonotype was observed many times. This CDR3 is CASSSGTSGQRYF. The CDR3 DNA follows: TGTGCCAGCAGCTCCGGGACTAGCGGCCAAAGGTACTTC. The chain is built from TRBV7-3 and TRBJ2-7, with TRBD2 identical over 11 bases. The CDR3 runs 13 residues. V was clipped by 4 bases and J by 12 bases; unmatched bases: 8. CDR1 is SGHTA and CDR2 is FQGTGA in the germline V gene.

This clonotype was counted a few times. The chain links TRBV5-1 to TRBJ2-7, with D maybe TRBD2 (7 bases). This CDR3 spans 13 amino acids. CDR1 is SGHRS and CDR2 is YFSETQ in the germline V gene. The V end lost 5 bases, the J end lost 3 bases, and 12 bases lay between the germline ends. The CDR3 region has the DNA TGCGCCAGCAGTCGGGGGGCTGACTACGAGCAGTACTTC. It translates to CASSRGADYEQYF.

This clonotype showed up just a few times. The V call is TRBV20-1, the J call TRBJ1-1; TRBD1 matches at 7 bases. CDR3 length equals 13 residues. The V gene end was trimmed by 5 bases and the J gene end by 1 base; junction bases not matched to a gene: 4. Germline CDR1 is DFQATT and CDR2 is SNEGSKA (reference sequence). The CDR3 sequence is CSAQDRPNTEAFF. DNA of the CDR3: TGCAGTGCTCAGGACAGGCCGAACACTGAAGCTTTCTTT.

This chain connects TRBV12-3 or TRBV12-4 to TRBJ2-7; possible D gene TRBD1, 5 bases. V lost 8 bases and J 5 bases, leaving 13 bases between the germline ends. The CDR3 length is 12 residues. For the CDR3, the DNA is TGTGCCAGCTCCCGTCCAGGGCACGAGCAGTACTTC. It encodes CASSRPGHEQYF.